The 4 T cell receptor beta chains reported below all come from one sample, sequenced in a study of shared clonotypes between healthy human individuals. Assay: immunoSEQ multiplex PCR; the TCRdb copy retains only in-frame clones and omits some. The sample consists of approximately 2.5 million clones, under 95% of them appearing once. Source material: naive CD4+ T cells from PBMCs. Specified subset: CD45RA+ positively selected. The receptors derive from a man aged 18 to 35 in good health. Some clones in this sample may be carry-over from other donors' samples.

The chain combines TRBV7-6 with TRBJ1-1; D gene uncertain. Germline V gene data show CDR1 as SGHVS and CDR2 as FNYEAQ. V was cut by 0 bases and J by 1 base, with 3 bases left in between. This CDR3 is 13 amino acids long. The CDR3 region is CASSLARNTEAFF. CDR3 sequence (DNA): TGTGCCAGCAGCTTAGCCAGGAACACTGAAGCTTTCTTT.

V is TRBV7-9 and J is TRBJ2-5; D gene uncertain. Trimming left V 5 bases short and J 2 bases short, with 6 bases between. The CDR3 is 12 residues long. The germline gives CDR1 SEHNR, CDR2 FQNEAQ (reference sequence). The CDR3 nucleotides read TGTGCCAGCAGCGAGTTACAAGAGACCCAGTACTTC. Its translation is CASSELQETQYF.

The CDR3 DNA reads TGTGCCAGCAGTGAAGCGGGGGCATGGGATGAAAAACTGTTTTTT. It is translated as CASSEAGAWDEKLFF. V gene TRBV6-1 combines with J gene TRBJ1-4, with D perhaps TRBD1 (6 bases). Germline CDR1 MNHNS, CDR2 SASEGT. The CDR3 covers 15 residues. The germline V and J ends were trimmed by 0 bases and 6 bases, with 11 bases remaining between them.

This chain joins TRBV5-4 and TRBJ2-3, with D possibly being TRBD2 (5 bases). Germline V gene lookup returns CDR1 SGHNT and CDR2 YYREEE (reference sequence). This CDR3 is 15 amino acids long. The V end was cut by 2 bases, the J end by 3 bases, with 13 bases between. CDR3 protein: CASSFMGVHTDTQYF. The CDR3 DNA reads TGTGCCAGCAGCTTCATGGGAGTCCATACAGATACGCAGTATTTT.